The clone carrying this T cell receptor (beta chain) was seen only a few times. PCR involved 60 Vbeta and 13 Jbeta primers. Libraries were prepared by immunoSEQ multiplex PCR; TCRdb keeps only in-frame clonotypes and omits some of them. The table has over 130,000 clones, just under 85% seen once. The sample belongs to a study of cytomegalovirus exposure and HLA in healthy donors. As for the study in general: Of more than 350 genotyped donors, roughly 86% clustered with self-reported Caucasian donors.

Germline V gene sequence: CDR1 LNHDA, CDR2 SQIVND (reference sequence). Trimming removed 6 bases from V and 4 bases from J, with 22 bases in between. The CDR3 extends over 18 amino acids. V and J are TRBV19 and TRBJ2-6, with TRBD2 as a possible D gene (5 bases). Source material: PBMCs. The receptor comes from a man under 40 in good health and CMV-seropositive. The CDR3 DNA reads as TGTGCCAGTAGGAGGGCGGCGGGTCAGAATATAGGGGCCAACGTCCTGACTTTC. Translated, it gives CASRRAAGQNIGANVLTF. Looking up the rest from reference TRBV19 and TRBJ2-6 gives the full variable domain: DGGITQSPKYLFRKEGQNVTLSCEQNLNHDAMYWYRQDPGQGLRLIYYSQIVNDFQKGDIAEGYSVSREKKESFPLTVTSAQKNPTAFYLCASRRAAGQNIGANVLTFGAGSRLTVL.